A single sample gave rise to the 23 T cell receptor beta chains below, sequenced in a study of control samples from healthy donors and cancer patients. Sequencing used immunoSEQ multiplex PCR; TCRdb keeps in-frame clones, though not all of them. The sample has fewer than 200,000 clones, about 90% seen once. Specimen: blood. Source of these receptors: a man aged 25-40 years in good health.

The gene calls are TRBV7-9 and TRBJ2-1; D unresolved. The ends were cut back, 4 bases at V and 8 bases at J, with 12 bases in the middle. The CDR3 contains 13 residues. Germline V gene sequence: CDR1 SEHNR, CDR2 FQNEAQ (reference sequence). CDR3 nucleotide sequence: TGTGCCAGCAGCTCAGAACCGGAGTATGAGCAGTTCTTC. Its protein is CASSSEPEYEQFF.

V gene TRBV7-2 combines with J gene TRBJ2-7; TRBD2 might be the D (5 bases). V was pared by 5 bases and J by 4 bases, with 18 bases between. Germline-derived CDR1 and CDR2 are SGHTA and FQGNSA. The CDR3 is made up of 15 amino acids. This CDR3 reads CASSPSPGRRYEQYF. Here the CDR3 DNA reads TGTGCCAGCAGCCCGAGCCCGGGGAGAAGGTACGAGCAGTACTTC.

The chain has TRBV12-3 or TRBV12-4 and TRBJ1-1, with D unresolved. The V end was cut by 6 bases, the J end by 4 bases, with 12 bases between. The CDR3 is made up of 13 amino acids. The CDR3 coding sequence is TGTGCCAGCAGACGATCAATGGGCACTGAAGCTTTCTTT. It codes for CASRRSMGTEAFF.

This clone was seen just once. CDR3 amino acids: CASSAGQGNTEAFF. Here the CDR3 DNA reads TGTGCCAGCAGCGCTGGACAGGGAAACACTGAAGCTTTCTTT. This chain links TRBV9 with TRBJ1-1; 8 positions agree with TRBD1. Looked up from germline, CDR1 is SGDLS and CDR2 is YYNGEE. The CDR3 has 14 residues. V dropped 3 bases and J dropped 2; count of bases not matched to a gene: 3.

This chain links TRBV12-3 or TRBV12-4 with TRBJ2-1; D is perhaps TRBD2 (7 bases). CDR3 length: 13 amino acids. V lost 6 bases to trimming and J lost 10 bases, with 16 bases between them. The CDR3 coding sequence is TGTGCCAGCAGCGAAGGGGGGGCGGGAGAGCAGTTCTTC. It codes for CASSEGGAGEQFF.

The chain carries TRBV1 and TRBJ1-2; TRBD1 is the table's D call and was not checked against the DNA. TRBV1 is a pseudogene locus. There are 18 residues in the CDR3. CDR3 in amino acids: CTSSYDFCGTGHNYGYTF. The CDR3 nucleotides are TGCACCAGCAGCTACGACTTTTGCGGGACAGGGCATAACTATGGCTACACCTTC.

This chain uses TRBV6-6 with TRBJ2-7; 7 bases map to TRBD1. This CDR3 comprises 15 residues. CDR1 MNHNY and CDR2 SVGAGI come from the germline V gene (reference sequence). The ends lost 6 bases at V and 1 base at J; junction bases unmatched: 9. CDR3 loop: CASSPDRVGSYEQYF. CDR3 sequence (DNA): TGTGCCAGCAGCCCTGACAGGGTTGGGTCCTACGAGCAGTACTTC.

The chain has TRBV5-6 and TRBJ2-6; D tentatively reads TRBD1 or TRBD2 (5 bases each). Trimming left V 6 bases short and J 0 bases short, with 16 bases between. The CDR3 length is 17 residues. From germline, CDR1 is SGHDT and CDR2 YYEEEE. The CDR3 DNA follows: TGTGCCAGCAATCTAGGGGAGCGCTACTCTGGGGCCAACGTCCTGACTTTC. This encodes CASNLGERYSGANVLTF.

V is TRBV6-5 and J is TRBJ1-3, with a weak D call TRBD1 (6 bases). V was cut by 6 bases and J by 8 bases, with 14 bases left in between. CDR3 length: 13 amino acids. CDR1 and CDR2 from the germline V gene are MNHEY and SVGAGI. DNA for the CDR3: TGTGCCAGCAGCCTGGGAGGGGGGGACACCATATATTTT. Residues: CASSLGGGDTIYF.

This rearrangement joins TRBV6-1 to TRBJ1-6; no clear D gene. The CDR3 totals 13 residues. The germline CDR1 and CDR2 sequences are MNHNS and SASEGT. The germline V and J ends were trimmed by 0 bases and 8 bases, with 5 bases remaining between them. CDR3 sequence: CASSEALDSPLHF. In nucleotides, the CDR3 is TGTGCCAGCAGTGAAGCCCTAGATTCACCCCTCCACTTT.

V and J are TRBV4-1 and TRBJ2-1, with D maybe TRBD1 (8 bases). The CDR3 has 18 amino acids. The germline gives CDR1 MGHRA, CDR2 YSYEKL. With 2 bases removed from V and 4 bases from J, the gap between germline ends came to 21 bases. CDR3 protein: CASSQRFSGTGNYNEQFF. DNA of the CDR3: TGCGCCAGCAGCCAACGTTTCAGCGGGACAGGAAATTACAATGAGCAGTTCTTC.

This sequence joins TRBV7-2 and TRBJ2-7; 7 bases map to TRBD2. Germline values: CDR1 SGHTA, CDR2 FQGNSA. The trim removed 6 bases at V and 2 bases at J, leaving 10 bases unmatched. This CDR3 spans 15 amino acids. CDR3 nucleotides: TGTGCCAGCAGTCCCGGGACTACCCTGACCTACGAGCAGTACTTC. Translated, it gives CASSPGTTLTYEQYF.

The rearrangement links TRBV2 to TRBJ2-5; D call uncertain. The CDR3 is 12 residues long. The V end was cut by 6 bases, the J end by 2 bases, with 7 bases between. Per the germline V gene, CDR1 is SNHLY and CDR2 is FYNNEI. In nucleotides, the CDR3 is TGTGCCAGCAGCGAATTGCAAGAGACCCAGTACTTC. Translation: CASSELQETQYF.

V is TRBV9 and J is TRBJ1-1; D is ambiguous. The germline V and J ends were trimmed by 4 bases and 1 base, with 11 bases remaining between them. This CDR3 is 14 amino acids long. Germline loops: CDR1 SGDLS, CDR2 YYNGEE. For the CDR3, the DNA is TGTGCCAGCAGCCCACAATGGGGGAACACTGAAGCTTTCTTT. Translation: CASSPQWGNTEAFF.

The J gene is TRBJ2-2, the V gene TRBV7-6; 7 bases align to TRBD1. This CDR3 is 14 amino acids long. CDR1 and CDR2 (germline): SGHVS, FNYEAQ. V lost 5 bases, J lost 4 bases, and 4 bases stayed unmatched. CDR3 nucleotides: TGTGCCAGCAGCCAGGGGGTGTCCACCGGGGAGCTGTTTTTT. Protein sequence: CASSQGVSTGELFF.

This clone showed up just once. This rearrangement joins TRBV21-1 to TRBJ1-5; the table gives TRBD1 as D, unverified against the DNA. TRBV21-1 is assigned pseudogene status. CDR3 length equals 13 residues. The CDR3 sequence: CASTDSPGQPQHF. The CDR3 nucleotides are TGTGCCAGCACGGACAGCCCCGGGCAGCCCCAGCATTTT.

This chain joins TRBV15 and TRBJ2-2; D remains unclear. The CDR3 has 15 residues. The V gene's germline CDR1 is LNHNV and CDR2 YYDKDF (reference sequence). Trimming left V 0 bases short and J 6 bases short, with 11 bases between. The CDR3 region has the DNA TGTGCCACCAGCAGAGATCAGGTTGGCTCCGGGGAGCTGTTTTTT. This translates into CATSRDQVGSGELFF.

J is TRBJ2-1 and V is TRBV4-1, with TRBD2 matching over 9 bases. The CDR3 sequence is 16 residues long. V shed 4 bases and J 9 bases; nucleotides not matched to a gene: 13. Germline values: CDR1 MGHRA, CDR2 YSYEKL. As DNA, the CDR3 is TGCGCCAGCAGCCTTTCCGGGACTAGCTCCATGACTGAGCAGTTCTTC. Protein product: CASSLSGTSSMTEQFF.

Here the CDR3 DNA reads TGTGCCAGCAGTTTATTCGGAGGTGAGACAAGCGAGCAGTACTTC. This codes for CASSLFGGETSEQYF. V is TRBV28 and J is TRBJ2-7; tentative D call: TRBD2 (5 bases). The CDR3 is made up of 15 amino acids. The ends were cut back, 1 base at V and 6 bases at J, with 16 bases in the middle. The V gene's germline CDR1 is MDHEN and CDR2 SYDVKM.

The chain is built from TRBV5-1 and TRBJ2-5; D is ambiguous. Between the trimmed V and J ends, which lost 4 bases and 2 bases, there was a span of 15 bases. CDR1 is SGHRS, CDR2 YFSETQ, per germline. CDR3 length: 15 residues. The CDR3: CASSPTPAPQETQYF. The CDR3 nucleotides are TGCGCCAGCAGCCCCACCCCGGCCCCGCAAGAGACCCAGTACTTC. The complete variable domain, with remaining parts taken from reference TRBV5-1 and TRBJ2-5, reads KAGVTQTPRYLIKTRGQQVTLSCSPISGHRSVSWYQQTPGQGLQFLFEYFSETQRNKGNFPGRFSGRQFSNSRSEMNVSTLELGDSALYLCASSPTPAPQETQYFGPGTRLLVL.

The V call is TRBV12-5, the J call TRBJ2-7; D not resolved. The V and J ends lost 3 bases and 6 bases respectively, with 18 bases between them. Looked up from germline, CDR1 is LGHNT and CDR2 is FRNRAP. The CDR3 totals 15 residues. This CDR3 is CASGFQRRSTGEQYF. DNA of the CDR3: TGTGCTAGTGGTTTCCAACGCCGGTCGACGGGCGAGCAGTACTTC. The variable domain in full, completed from reference TRBV12-5 and TRBJ2-7, reads DARVTQTPRHKVTEMGQEVTMRCQPILGHNTVFWYRQTMMQGLELLAYFRNRAPLDDSGMPKDRFSAEMPDATLATLKIQPSEPRDSAVYFCASGFQRRSTGEQYFGPGTRLTVT.

This clone was detected only once. The chain employs TRBV6-5 and TRBJ1-6, with no clear D. The germline CDR1 and CDR2 sequences are MNHEY and SVGAGI. V lost 0 bases and J 9 bases, leaving 12 bases between the germline ends. The CDR3 covers 15 residues. The CDR3 sequence is CASSYSPAAISPLHF. CDR3 DNA: TGTGCCAGCAGTTACTCCCCCGCGGCAATTTCACCCCTCCACTTT.

V and J are TRBV19 and TRBJ2-5; D possibly corresponds to TRBD1 (6 bases). The CDR3 extends over 15 amino acids. The germline CDR1 and CDR2 sequences are LNHDA and SQIVND (reference sequence). Trimming took 0 bases from V and 5 from J, leaving 13 bases between them. In DNA form, the CDR3 reads TGTGCCAGTAGTATAGAAGGGGGAATCGGCGAGACCCAGTACTTC. It encodes CASSIEGGIGETQYF.